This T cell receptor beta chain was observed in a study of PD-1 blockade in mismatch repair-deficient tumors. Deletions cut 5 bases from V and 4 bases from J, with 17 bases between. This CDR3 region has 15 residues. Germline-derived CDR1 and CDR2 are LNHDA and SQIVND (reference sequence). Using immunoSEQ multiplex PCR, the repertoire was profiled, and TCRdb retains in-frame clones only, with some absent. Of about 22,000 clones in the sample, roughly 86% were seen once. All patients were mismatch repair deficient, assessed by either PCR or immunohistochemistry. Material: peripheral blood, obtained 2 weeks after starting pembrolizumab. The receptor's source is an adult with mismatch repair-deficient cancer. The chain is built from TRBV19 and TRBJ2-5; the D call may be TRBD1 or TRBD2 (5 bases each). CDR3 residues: CASSRRWDGTETQYF. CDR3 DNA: TGTGCCAGTAGTCGTCGGTGGGACGGGACAGAGACCCAGTACTTC.